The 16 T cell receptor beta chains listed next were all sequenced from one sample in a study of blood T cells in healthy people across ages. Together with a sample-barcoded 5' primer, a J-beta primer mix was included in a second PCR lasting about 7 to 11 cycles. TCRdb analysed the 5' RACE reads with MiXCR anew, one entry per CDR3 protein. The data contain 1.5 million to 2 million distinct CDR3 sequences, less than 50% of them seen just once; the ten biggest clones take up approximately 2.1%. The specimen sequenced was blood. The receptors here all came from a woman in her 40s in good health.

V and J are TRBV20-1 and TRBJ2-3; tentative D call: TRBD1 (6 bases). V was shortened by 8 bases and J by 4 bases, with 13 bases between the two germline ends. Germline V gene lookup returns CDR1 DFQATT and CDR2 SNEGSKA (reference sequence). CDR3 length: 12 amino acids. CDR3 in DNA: TGCAGTACACACAGGGTGGCAGATACGCAGTATTTT. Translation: CSTHRVADTQYF.

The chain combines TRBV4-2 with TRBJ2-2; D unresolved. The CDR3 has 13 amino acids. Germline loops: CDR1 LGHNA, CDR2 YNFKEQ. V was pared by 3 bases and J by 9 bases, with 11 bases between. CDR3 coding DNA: TGTGCCAGCAGCCACAGCCCCGGCCGGGAGCTGTTTTTT. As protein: CASSHSPGRELFF.

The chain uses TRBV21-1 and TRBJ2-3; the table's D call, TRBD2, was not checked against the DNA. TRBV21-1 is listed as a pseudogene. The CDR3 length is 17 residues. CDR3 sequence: CASSKSPLAGGPDTQYF. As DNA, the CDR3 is TGTGCCAGCAGCAAAAGCCCCCTAGCGGGGGGGCCAGATACGCAGTATTTT.

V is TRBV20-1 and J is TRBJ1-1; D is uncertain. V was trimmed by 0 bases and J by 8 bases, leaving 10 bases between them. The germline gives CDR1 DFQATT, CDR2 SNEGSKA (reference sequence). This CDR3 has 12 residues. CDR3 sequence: CSARDPSVEAFF. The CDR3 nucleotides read TGCAGTGCTAGAGATCCCTCCGTGGAAGCTTTCTTT.

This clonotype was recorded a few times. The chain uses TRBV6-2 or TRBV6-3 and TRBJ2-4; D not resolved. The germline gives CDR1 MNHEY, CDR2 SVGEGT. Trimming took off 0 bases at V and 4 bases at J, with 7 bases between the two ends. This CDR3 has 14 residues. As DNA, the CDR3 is TGTGCCAGCAGTTACTCCCGTACTAAAAACATTCAGTACTTC. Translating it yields CASSYSRTKNIQYF.

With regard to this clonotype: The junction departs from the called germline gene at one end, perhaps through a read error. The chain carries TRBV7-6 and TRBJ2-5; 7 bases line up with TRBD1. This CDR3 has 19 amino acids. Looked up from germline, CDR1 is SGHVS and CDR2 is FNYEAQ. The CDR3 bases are TGTACCAGCAGCTTAATATTTCCCCTGGGACAGACTTCTCAAGAGACCCAGTACTTC. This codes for CTSSLIFPLGQTSQETQYF. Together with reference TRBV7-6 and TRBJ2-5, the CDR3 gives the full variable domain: GAGVSQSPRYKVTKRGQDVALRCDPISGHVSLYWYRQALGQGPEFLTYFNYEAQQDKSGLPNDRFSAERPEGSISTLTIQRTEQRDSAMYRCTSSLIFPLGQTSQETQYFGPGTRLLVL.

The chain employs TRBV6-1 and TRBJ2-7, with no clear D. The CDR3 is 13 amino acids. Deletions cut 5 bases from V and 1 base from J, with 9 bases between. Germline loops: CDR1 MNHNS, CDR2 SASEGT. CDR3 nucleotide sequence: TGTGCCAGCAGTATACAGACGTCCTACGAGCAGTACTTC. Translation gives CASSIQTSYEQYF.

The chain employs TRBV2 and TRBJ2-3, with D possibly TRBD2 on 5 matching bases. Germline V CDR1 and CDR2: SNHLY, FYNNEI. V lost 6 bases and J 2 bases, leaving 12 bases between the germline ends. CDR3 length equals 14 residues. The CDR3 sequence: CASRSGEPTDTQYF. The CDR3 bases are TGTGCCAGCAGGTCCGGGGAGCCCACAGATACGCAGTATTTT.

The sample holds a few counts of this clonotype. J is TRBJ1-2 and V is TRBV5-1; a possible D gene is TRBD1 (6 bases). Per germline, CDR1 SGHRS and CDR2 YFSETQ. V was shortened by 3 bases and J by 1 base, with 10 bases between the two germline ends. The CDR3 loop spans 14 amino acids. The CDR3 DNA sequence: TGCGCCAGCAGCTCTGGACAGCTTAACTATGGCTACACCTTC. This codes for CASSSGQLNYGYTF. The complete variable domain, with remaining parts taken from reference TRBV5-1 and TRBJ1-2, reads KAGVTQTPRYLIKTRGQQVTLSCSPISGHRSVSWYQQTPGQGLQFLFEYFSETQRNKGNFPGRFSGRQFSNSRSEMNVSTLELGDSALYLCASSSGQLNYGYTFGSGTRLTVV.

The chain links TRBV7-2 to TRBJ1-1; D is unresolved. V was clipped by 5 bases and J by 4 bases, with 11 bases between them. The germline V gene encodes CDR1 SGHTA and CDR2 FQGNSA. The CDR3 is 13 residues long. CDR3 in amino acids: CASSAQVSTEAFF. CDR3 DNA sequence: TGTGCCAGCAGCGCCCAGGTGAGCACTGAAGCTTTCTTT.

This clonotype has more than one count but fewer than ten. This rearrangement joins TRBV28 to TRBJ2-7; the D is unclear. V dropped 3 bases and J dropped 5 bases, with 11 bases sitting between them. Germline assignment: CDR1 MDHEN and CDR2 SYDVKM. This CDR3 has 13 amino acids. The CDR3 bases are TGTGCCAGCAGTTTGCCCTCTCCGGACGAGCAGTACTTC. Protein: CASSLPSPDEQYF.

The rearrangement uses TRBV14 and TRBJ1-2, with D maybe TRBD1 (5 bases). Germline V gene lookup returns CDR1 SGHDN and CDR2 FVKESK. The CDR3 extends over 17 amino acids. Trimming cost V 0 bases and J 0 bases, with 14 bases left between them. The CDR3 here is CASSQDIGGRANYGYTF. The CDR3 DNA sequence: TGTGCCAGCAGCCAAGATATCGGGGGAAGAGCTAACTATGGCTACACCTTC.

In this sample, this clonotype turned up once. The chain's CDR3 is CATSDATGGAGYGYTF. CDR3 coding DNA: TGTGCCACCAGTGATGCTACAGGGGGCGCGGGTTATGGCTACACCTTC. The J gene is TRBJ1-2, the V gene TRBV24-1; TRBD1 matches 9 bases. CDR3 length: 16 residues. With V trimmed by 3 bases and J by 5 bases, 9 bases remained unmatched. The germline V gene encodes CDR1 KGHDR and CDR2 SFDVKD.

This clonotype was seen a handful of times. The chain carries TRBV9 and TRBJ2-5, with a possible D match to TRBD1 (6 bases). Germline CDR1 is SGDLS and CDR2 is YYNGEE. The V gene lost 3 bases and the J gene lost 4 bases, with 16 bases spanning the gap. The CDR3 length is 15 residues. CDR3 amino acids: CASSATGPIGETQYF. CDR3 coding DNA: TGTGCCAGCAGCGCCACAGGGCCTATAGGAGAGACCCAGTACTTC. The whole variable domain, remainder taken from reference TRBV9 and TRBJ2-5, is DSGVTQTPKHLITATGQRVTLRCSPRSGDLSVYWYQQSLDQGLQFLIQYYNGEERAKGNILERFSAQQFPDLHSELNLSSLELGDSALYFCASSATGPIGETQYFGPGTRLLVL.

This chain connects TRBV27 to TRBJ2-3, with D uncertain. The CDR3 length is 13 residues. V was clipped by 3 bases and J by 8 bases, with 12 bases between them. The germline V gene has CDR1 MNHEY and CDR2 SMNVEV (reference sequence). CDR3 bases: TGTGCCAGCAGTTTGTCCCATAAGACTACGCAGTATTTT. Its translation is CASSLSHKTTQYF.

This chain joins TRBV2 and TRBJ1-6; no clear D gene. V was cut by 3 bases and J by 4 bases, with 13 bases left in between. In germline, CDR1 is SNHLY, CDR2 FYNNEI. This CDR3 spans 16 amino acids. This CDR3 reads CASSEQRSVYNSPLHF. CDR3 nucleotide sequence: TGTGCCAGCAGTGAGCAACGGTCTGTTTATAATTCACCCCTCCACTTT.